Each of the 9 T cell receptor beta chains below was sequenced from the same sample in a study of PD-L1 blockade in urothelial cancer. TCRdb's table, derived via immunoSEQ multiplex PCR, lists solely in-frame clones and lacks some. The table records 30,000 to 40,000 clones, around 80% of them present only once. Sample: PBMCs, taken around atezolizumab (anti-PD-L1) treatment. These receptors were obtained from a man between 65 and 85 years old with urothelial cancer.

The rearrangement joins TRBV27 to TRBJ1-2; 10 bases map to TRBD1. V dropped 6 bases and J dropped 7; count of bases not matched to a gene: 14. CDR1 is MNHEY and CDR2 is SMNVEV in the germline V gene (reference sequence). The length of the CDR3 is 16 residues. CDR3 region: CASRDLAGTGVLGYTF. The CDR3 region has the DNA TGTGCCAGCAGGGATTTGGCCGGGACAGGGGTTCTTGGCTACACCTTC.

J is TRBJ1-1 and V is TRBV28, with a weak D call TRBD1 (6 bases). CDR1 MDHEN and CDR2 SYDVKM come from the germline V gene. V lost 6 bases and J 3 bases, leaving 11 bases between the germline ends. The CDR3 extends over 13 amino acids. The CDR3 reads CASSQQGYTEAFF. The DNA for the CDR3 is TGTGCCAGCAGCCAACAGGGATACACTGAAGCTTTCTTT. The full variable domain, in which reference TRBV28 and TRBJ1-1 provide the parts outside the CDR3, is DVKVTQSSRYLVKRTGEKVFLECVQDMDHENMFWYRQDPGLGLRLIYFSYDVKMKEKGDIPEGYSVSREKKERFSLILESASTNQTSMYLCASSQQGYTEAFFGQGTRLTVV.

The V call is TRBV19, the J call TRBJ1-5, with D perhaps matching TRBD1 (6 bases). Germline V gene lookup returns CDR1 LNHDA and CDR2 SQIVND (reference sequence). The V end lost 7 bases, the J end lost 10 bases, and 17 bases lay between the germline ends. The CDR3 has 13 residues. The CDR3 DNA reads as TGTGCCAGTACCTTGGAAGGGGGAAAACCCCAGCATTTT. Protein sequence: CASTLEGGKPQHF.

CDR3 protein: CASSPPGGPQEKLFF. DNA for the CDR3: TGTGCCAGCTCACCACCGGGGGGTCCGCAAGAAAAACTGTTTTTT. This chain connects TRBV18 to TRBJ1-4; the D gene is possibly TRBD1 (5 bases). CDR3 length: 15 residues. V was trimmed by 0 bases and J by 8 bases, leaving 13 bases between them. Germline V gives CDR1 KGHSH, CDR2 LQKENI. Supplemented by reference TRBV18 and TRBJ1-4, the full variable domain reads NAGVMQNPRHLVRRRGQEARLRCSPMKGHSHVYWYRQLPEEGLKFMVYLQKENIIDESGMPKERFSAEFPKEGPSILRIQQVVRGDSAAYFCASSPPGGPQEKLFFGSGTQLSVL.

The chain has TRBV29-1 and TRBJ2-2, with D unresolved. The CDR3 runs 16 residues. Germline CDR1 reads SQVTM; CDR2 reads ANQGSEA. Trimming removed 3 bases from V and 6 bases from J, with 20 bases in between. This CDR3 reads CSVDTGRLGSAGELFF. CDR3 in DNA: TGCAGCGTTGATACGGGTCGGCTTGGATCGGCCGGGGAGCTGTTTTTT.

This clone appeared a few times. This chain joins TRBV5-6 and TRBJ1-2; D is perhaps TRBD1 (6 bases). This CDR3 region has 15 residues. V was shortened by 5 bases and J by 4 bases, with 18 bases between the two germline ends. CDR1 and CDR2 from the germline V gene are SGHDT and YYEEEE. DNA for the CDR3: TGTGCCAGCAGTCCAAGGGGGGGATTAAGCTATGGCTACACCTTC. Its protein is CASSPRGGLSYGYTF.

J is TRBJ2-5 and V is TRBV19; TRBD1 matches at 7 bases. V lost 4 bases and J lost 5; bases outside the gene matches: 7. CDR1 LNHDA and CDR2 SQIVND come from the germline V gene (reference sequence). The CDR3 runs 14 residues. CDR3: CASSKTGAGETQYF. The DNA for the CDR3 is TGTGCCAGTAGTAAAACAGGGGCTGGGGAGACCCAGTACTTC.

The V and J genes are TRBV7-2 and TRBJ1-3, with a tentative D call TRBD1 (5 bases). The CDR3 length is 16 residues. CDR1 and CDR2 from the germline V gene are SGHTA and FQGNSA. V lost 5 bases to trimming and J lost 0 bases, with 14 bases between them. The DNA of the CDR3 is TGTGCCAGCAGCGGACACCAACGAAACTCTGGAAACACCATATATTTT. This encodes CASSGHQRNSGNTIYF.

The chain uses TRBV28 and TRBJ1-2, with unresolved D. The V and J ends lost 2 bases and 7 bases respectively, with 14 bases between them. The germline V gene encodes CDR1 MDHEN and CDR2 SYDVKM. The CDR3 has 14 residues. CDR3 in amino acids: CASSLALVSRGYTF. The CDR3 region has the DNA TGTGCCAGCAGTTTAGCGTTGGTGAGTCGTGGCTACACCTTC.